This T cell receptor (beta chain) emerged from a study of T cell clonotyping in hematopoietic cell transplantation. Study conclusions and caveats: Higher Inverse Simpson Index values in graft donor and pretransplant recipient predicted broader posttransplant TCR diversity.

Here immunoSEQ multiplex PCR was the method, and the copy in TCRdb shows in-frame clones only, minus some. This repertoire shows about 5,700 clones, over 70% found once; its top ten account for under 30%. Comments on this clone: The antigen remains undetermined.

Recipients were bled about 28 days pretransplant and at posttransplant days 30, 100, 180. This sequence was found in a male patient aged 45-60 years who had an allogeneic stem cell transplant from an unrelated donor, so the T cells may come from the graft donor. Some clones in this sample may be carry-over from other donors' samples. The sample was PBMCs, taken 100 days after allogeneic stem cell transplant.

The CDR3 sequence: CASRQDSSGELFF. In DNA form, the CDR3 reads TGTGCCAGCAGACAGGACAGCTCCGGGGAGCTGTTTTTT. The chain combines TRBV5-4 with TRBJ2-2, with D possibly being TRBD1 (6 bases). The length of the CDR3 is 13 residues. In germline, CDR1 is SGHNT, CDR2 YYREEE (reference sequence). Trimming took 5 bases from V and 6 from J, leaving 11 bases between them.